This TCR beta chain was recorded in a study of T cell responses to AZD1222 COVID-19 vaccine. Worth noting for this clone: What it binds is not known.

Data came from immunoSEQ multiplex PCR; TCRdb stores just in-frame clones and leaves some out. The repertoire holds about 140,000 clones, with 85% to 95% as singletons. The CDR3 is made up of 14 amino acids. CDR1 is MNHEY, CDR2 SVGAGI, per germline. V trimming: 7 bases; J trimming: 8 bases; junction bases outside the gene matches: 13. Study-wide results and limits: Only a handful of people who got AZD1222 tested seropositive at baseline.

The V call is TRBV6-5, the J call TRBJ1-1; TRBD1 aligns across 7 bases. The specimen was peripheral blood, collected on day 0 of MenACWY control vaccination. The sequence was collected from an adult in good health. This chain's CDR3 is CASIRDSDRYEAFF. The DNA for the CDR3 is TGTGCCAGCATTAGGGACAGTGATAGATACGAAGCTTTCTTT.